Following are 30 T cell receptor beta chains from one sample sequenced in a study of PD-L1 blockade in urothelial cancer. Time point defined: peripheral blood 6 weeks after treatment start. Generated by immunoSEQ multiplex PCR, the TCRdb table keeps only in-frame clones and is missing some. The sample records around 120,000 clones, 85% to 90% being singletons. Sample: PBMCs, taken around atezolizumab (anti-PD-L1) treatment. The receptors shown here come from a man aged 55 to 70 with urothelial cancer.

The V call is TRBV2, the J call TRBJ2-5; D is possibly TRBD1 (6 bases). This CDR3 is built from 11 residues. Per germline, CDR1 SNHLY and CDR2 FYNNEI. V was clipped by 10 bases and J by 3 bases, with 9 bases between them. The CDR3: CATAGEETQYF. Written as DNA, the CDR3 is TGTGCCACCGCAGGGGAAGAGACCCAGTACTTC.

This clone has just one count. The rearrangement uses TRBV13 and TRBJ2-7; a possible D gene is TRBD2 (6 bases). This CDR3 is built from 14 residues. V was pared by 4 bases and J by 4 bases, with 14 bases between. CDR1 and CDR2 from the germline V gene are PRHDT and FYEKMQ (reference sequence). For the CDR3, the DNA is TGTGCCAGCAGCTCGCCGGGGGTCAGATACGAGCAGTACTTC. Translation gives CASSSPGVRYEQYF.

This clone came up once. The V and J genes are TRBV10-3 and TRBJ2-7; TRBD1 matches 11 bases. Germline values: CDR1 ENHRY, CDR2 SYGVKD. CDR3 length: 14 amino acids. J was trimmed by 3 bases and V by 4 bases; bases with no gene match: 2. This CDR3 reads CAISVGTGGYEQYF. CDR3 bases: TGTGCCATCAGTGTTGGGACAGGGGGCTACGAGCAGTACTTC.

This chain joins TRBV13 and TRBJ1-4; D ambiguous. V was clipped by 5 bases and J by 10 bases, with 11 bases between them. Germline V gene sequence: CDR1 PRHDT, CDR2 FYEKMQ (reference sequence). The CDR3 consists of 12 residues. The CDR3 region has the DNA TGTGCCAGCAGCCGTCTTTCCGGAAAACTGTTTTTT. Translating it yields CASSRLSGKLFF. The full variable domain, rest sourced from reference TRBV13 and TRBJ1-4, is AAGVIQSPRHLIKEKRETATLKCYPIPRHDTVYWYQQGPGQDPQFLISFYEKMQSDKGSIPDRFSAQQFSDYHSELNMSSLELGDSALYFCASSRLSGKLFFGSGTQLSVL.

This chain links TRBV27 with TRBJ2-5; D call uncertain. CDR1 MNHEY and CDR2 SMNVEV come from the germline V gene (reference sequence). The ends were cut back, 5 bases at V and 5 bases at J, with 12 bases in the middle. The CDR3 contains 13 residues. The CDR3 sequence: CASSQLPRETQYF. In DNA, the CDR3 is TGTGCCAGCAGTCAATTGCCTCGGGAGACCCAGTACTTC.

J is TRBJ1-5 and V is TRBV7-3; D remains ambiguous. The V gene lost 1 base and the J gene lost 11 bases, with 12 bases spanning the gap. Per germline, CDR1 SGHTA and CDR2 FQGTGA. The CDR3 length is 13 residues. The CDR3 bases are TGTGCCAGCAGCTTAAATACCGGGAGTGCCCAGCATTTT. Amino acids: CASSLNTGSAQHF.

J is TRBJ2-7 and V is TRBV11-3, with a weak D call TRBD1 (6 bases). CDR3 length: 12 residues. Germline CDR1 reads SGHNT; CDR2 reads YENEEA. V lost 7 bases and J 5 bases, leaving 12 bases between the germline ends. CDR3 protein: CASNEDSDEQYF. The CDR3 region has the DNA TGTGCCAGCAACGAGGACAGCGACGAGCAGTACTTC. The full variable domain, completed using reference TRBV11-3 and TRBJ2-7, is EAGVVQSPRYKIIEKKQPVAFWCNPISGHNTLYWYLQNLGQGPELLIRYENEEAVDDSQLPKDRFSAERLKGVDSTLKIQPAELGDSAVYLCASNEDSDEQYFGPGTRLTVT.

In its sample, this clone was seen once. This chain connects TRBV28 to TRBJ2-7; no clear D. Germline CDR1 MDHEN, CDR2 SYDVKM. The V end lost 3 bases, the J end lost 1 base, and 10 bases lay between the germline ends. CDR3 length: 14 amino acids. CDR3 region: CASSFGGVSYEQYF. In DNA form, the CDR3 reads TGTGCCAGCAGTTTTGGCGGCGTGTCCTACGAGCAGTACTTC.

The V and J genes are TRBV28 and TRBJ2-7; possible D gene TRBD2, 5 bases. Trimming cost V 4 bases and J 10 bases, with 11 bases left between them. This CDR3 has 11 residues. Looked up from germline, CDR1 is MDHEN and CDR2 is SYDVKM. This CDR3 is CASSYQGSQYF. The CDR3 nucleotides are TGTGCCAGCAGTTACCAAGGGAGTCAGTACTTC.

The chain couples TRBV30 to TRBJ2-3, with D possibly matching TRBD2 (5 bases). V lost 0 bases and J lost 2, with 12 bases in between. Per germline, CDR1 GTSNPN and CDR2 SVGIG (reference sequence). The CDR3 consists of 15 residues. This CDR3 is CAWSVPPAATDTQYF. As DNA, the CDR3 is TGTGCCTGGAGTGTACCGCCAGCGGCCACAGATACGCAGTATTTT.

The CDR3 DNA follows: TGTGCCAGCTCACCCGCGGGATTGGGAGATTCACCCCTCCACTTT. It specifies CASSPAGLGDSPLHF. The chain uses TRBV18 and TRBJ1-6; D uncertain. Germline values: CDR1 KGHSH, CDR2 LQKENI. The germline V and J ends were trimmed by 3 bases and 8 bases, with 14 bases remaining between them. This CDR3 region has 15 residues.

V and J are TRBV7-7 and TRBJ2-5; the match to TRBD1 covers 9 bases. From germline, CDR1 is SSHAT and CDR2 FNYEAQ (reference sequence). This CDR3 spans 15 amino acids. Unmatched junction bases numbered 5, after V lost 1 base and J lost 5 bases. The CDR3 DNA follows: TGTGCCAGCAGCTTAGGCGGGACAGGGATTGAGACCCAGTACTTC. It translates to CASSLGGTGIETQYF. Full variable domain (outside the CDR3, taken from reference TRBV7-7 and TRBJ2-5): GAGVSQSPRYKVTKRGQDVTLRCDPISSHATLYWYQQALGQGPEFLTYFNYEAQPDKSGLPSDRFSAERPEGSISTLTIQRTEQRDSAMYRCASSLGGTGIETQYFGPGTRLLVL.

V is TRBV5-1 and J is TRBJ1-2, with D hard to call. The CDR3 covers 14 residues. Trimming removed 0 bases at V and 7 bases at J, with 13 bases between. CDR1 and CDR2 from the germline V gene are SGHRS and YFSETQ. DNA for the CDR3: TGCGCCAGCAGCTTGGAACCACCCGCGAGTGGCTACACCTTC. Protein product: CASSLEPPASGYTF.

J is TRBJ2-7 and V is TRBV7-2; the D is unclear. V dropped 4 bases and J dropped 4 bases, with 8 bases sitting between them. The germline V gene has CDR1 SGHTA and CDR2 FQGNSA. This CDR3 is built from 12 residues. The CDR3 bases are TGTGCCAGCAGCTCGCTAGGATACGAGCAGTACTTC. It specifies CASSSLGYEQYF.

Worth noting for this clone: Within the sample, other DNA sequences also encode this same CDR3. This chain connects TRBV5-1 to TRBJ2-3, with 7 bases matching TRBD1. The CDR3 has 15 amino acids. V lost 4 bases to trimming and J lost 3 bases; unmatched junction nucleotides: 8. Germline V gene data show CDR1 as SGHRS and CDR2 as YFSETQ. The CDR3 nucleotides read TGCGCCAGCAGCCGTCAGAGGGGGCCTACAGATACGCAGTATTTT. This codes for CASSRQRGPTDTQYF. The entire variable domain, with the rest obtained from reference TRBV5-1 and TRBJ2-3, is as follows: KAGVTQTPRYLIKTRGQQVTLSCSPISGHRSVSWYQQTPGQGLQFLFEYFSETQRNKGNFPGRFSGRQFSNSRSEMNVSTLELGDSALYLCASSRQRGPTDTQYFGPGTRLTVL.

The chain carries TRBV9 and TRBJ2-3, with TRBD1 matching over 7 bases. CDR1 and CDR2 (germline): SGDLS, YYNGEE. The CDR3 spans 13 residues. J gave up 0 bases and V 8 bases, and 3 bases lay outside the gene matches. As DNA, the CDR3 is TGTGCCAGTCGGGGACAGAGCACAGATACGCAGTATTTT. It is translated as CASRGQSTDTQYF.

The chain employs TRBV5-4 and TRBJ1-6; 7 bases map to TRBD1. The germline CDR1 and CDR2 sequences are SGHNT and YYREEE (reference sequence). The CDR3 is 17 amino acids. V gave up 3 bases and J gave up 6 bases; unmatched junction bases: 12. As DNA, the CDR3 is TGTGCCAGCAGCTCAATTACAGGGGTAATAGTTAATTCACCCCTCCACTTT. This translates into CASSSITGVIVNSPLHF.

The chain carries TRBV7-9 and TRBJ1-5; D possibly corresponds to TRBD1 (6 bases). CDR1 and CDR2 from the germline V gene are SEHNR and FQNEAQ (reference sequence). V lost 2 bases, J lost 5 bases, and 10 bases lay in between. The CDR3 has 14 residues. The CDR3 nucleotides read TGTGCCAGCAGCTTAACGACAGGTGATCAGCCCCAGCATTTT. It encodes CASSLTTGDQPQHF.

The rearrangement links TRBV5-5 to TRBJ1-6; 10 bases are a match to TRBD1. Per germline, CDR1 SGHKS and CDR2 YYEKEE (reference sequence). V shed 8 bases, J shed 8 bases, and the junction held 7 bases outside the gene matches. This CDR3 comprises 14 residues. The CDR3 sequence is CARDRGISDSPLHF. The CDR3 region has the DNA TGTGCCAGGGACAGGGGGATTTCTGATTCACCCCTCCACTTT. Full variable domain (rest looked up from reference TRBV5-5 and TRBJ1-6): DAGVTQSPTHLIKTRGQQVTLRCSPISGHKSVSWYQQVLGQGPQFIFQYYEKEERGRGNFPDRFSARQFPNYSSELNVNALLLGDSALYLCARDRGISDSPLHFGNGTRLTVT.

The CDR3 here is CASSIAGTSFQETQYF. CDR3 coding DNA: TGTGCCAGTAGTATAGCTGGCACTAGCTTTCAGGAGACCCAGTACTTC. The chain couples TRBV19 to TRBJ2-5; D may be TRBD2 (6 bases). Germline V gene lookup returns CDR1 LNHDA and CDR2 SQIVND (reference sequence). This CDR3 spans 16 amino acids. The germline V and J ends were trimmed by 1 base and 5 bases, with 17 bases remaining between them. Based on the CDR3 plus reference TRBV19 and TRBJ2-5, the full variable domain is DGGITQSPKYLFRKEGQNVTLSCEQNLNHDAMYWYRQDPGQGLRLIYYSQIVNDFQKGDIAEGYSVSREKKESFPLTVTSAQKNPTAFYLCASSIAGTSFQETQYFGPGTRLLVL.

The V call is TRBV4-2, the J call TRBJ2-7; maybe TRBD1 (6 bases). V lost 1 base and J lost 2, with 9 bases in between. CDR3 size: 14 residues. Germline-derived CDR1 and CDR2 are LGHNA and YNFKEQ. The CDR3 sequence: CASSQGDIPYEQYF. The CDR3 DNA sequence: TGTGCCAGCAGCCAAGGGGACATCCCCTACGAGCAGTACTTC.

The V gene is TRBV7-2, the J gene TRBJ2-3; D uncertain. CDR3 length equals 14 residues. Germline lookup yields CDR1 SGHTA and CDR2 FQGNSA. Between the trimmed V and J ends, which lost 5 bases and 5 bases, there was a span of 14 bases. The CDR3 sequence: CASSLMSPKDTQYF. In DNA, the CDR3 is TGTGCCAGCAGCCTAATGTCCCCCAAAGATACGCAGTATTTT.

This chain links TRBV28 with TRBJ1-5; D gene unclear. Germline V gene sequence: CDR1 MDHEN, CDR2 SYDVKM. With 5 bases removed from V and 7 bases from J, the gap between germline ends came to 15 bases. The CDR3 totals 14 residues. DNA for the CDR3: TGTGCCAGCAGTCCGGCAGGCTTTGCCCAGCCCCAGCATTTT. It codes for CASSPAGFAQPQHF.

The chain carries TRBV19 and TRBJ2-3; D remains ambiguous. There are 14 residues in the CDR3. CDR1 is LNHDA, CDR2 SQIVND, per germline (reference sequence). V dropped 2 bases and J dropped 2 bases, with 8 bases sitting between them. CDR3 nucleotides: TGTGCCAGTAGTATAAAGTGGGCCACAGATACGCAGTATTTT. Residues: CASSIKWATDTQYF.

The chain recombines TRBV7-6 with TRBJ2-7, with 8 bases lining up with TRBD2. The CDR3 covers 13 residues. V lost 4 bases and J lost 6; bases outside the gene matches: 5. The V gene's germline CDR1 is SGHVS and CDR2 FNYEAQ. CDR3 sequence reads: CASSSGLVSEQYF. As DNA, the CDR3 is TGTGCCAGCAGCTCGGGACTAGTCAGCGAGCAGTACTTC.

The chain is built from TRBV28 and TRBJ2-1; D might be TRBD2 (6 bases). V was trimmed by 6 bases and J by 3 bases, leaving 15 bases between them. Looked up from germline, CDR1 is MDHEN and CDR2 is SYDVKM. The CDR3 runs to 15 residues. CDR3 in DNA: TGTGCCAGCAGGATCCCGGGACTCGGCTACAATGAGCAGTTCTTC. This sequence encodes CASRIPGLGYNEQFF. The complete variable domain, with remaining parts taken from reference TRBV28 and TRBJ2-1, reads DVKVTQSSRYLVKRTGEKVFLECVQDMDHENMFWYRQDPGLGLRLIYFSYDVKMKEKGDIPEGYSVSREKKERFSLILESASTNQTSMYLCASRIPGLGYNEQFFGPGTRLTVL.

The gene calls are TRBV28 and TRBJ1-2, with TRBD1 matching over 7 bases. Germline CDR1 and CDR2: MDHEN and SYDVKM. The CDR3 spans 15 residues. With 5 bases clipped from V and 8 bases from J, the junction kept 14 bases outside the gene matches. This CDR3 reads CASSPTRQGVGGYTF. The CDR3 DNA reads TGTGCCAGCAGTCCAACCCGACAGGGAGTAGGAGGCTACACCTTC.

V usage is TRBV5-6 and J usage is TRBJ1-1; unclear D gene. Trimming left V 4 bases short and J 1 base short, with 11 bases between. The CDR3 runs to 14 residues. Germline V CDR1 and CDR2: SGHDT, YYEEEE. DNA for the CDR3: TGTGCCAGCAGCCAGGACTGGGGGAACACTGAAGCTTTCTTT. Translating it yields CASSQDWGNTEAFF.

The CDR3 DNA sequence: TGTGCCAGCAGCCAAGATCCGGTGTACTGGGAGCAGTTCTTC. Translated: CASSQDPVYWEQFF. The V call is TRBV14, the J call TRBJ2-1; D unclear. This CDR3 is 14 amino acids long. Trimming cost V 0 bases and J 10 bases, with 13 bases left between them. The germline gives CDR1 SGHDN, CDR2 FVKESK.

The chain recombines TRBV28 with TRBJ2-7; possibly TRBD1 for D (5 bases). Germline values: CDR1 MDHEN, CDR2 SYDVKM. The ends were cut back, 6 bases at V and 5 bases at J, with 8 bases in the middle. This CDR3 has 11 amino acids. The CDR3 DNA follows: TGTGCCAGCAGCCAGGGCGACGAGCAGTACTTC. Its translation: CASSQGDEQYF.